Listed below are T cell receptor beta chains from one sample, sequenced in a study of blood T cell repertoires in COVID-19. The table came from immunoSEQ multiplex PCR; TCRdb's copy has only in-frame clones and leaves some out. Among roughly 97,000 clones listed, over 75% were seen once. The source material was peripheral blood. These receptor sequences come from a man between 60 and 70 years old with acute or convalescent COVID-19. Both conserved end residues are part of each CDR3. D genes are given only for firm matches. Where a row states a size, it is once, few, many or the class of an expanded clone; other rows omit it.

TGTGCCAGCAGCGTAGTAGGGGGAGGCTACACCTTC	CASSVVGGGYTF	12	TRBV9	TRBJ1-2	-	-
TGCGCCAGCAGCAACACCGGGACAGGGGTTGGCTACACCTTC	CASSNTGTGVGYTF	14	TRBV5-1	TRBJ1-2	TRBD1	-
TGCGCCAGCAGCCCACTCCCCCGTGGCGGGGGGGAACTGACAGATACGCAGTATTTT	CASSPLPRGGGELTDTQYF	19	TRBV5-1	TRBJ2-3	TRBD2	-
TGTGCCAGCAGTGAAGGGGGGGGGCGAGAAGCTTTCTTT	CASSEGGGREAFF	13	TRBV6-1	TRBJ1-1	-	-
TGTGCCAGCAGCGGGCACAGGGGGCTAAACACTGAAGCTTTCTTT	CASSGHRGLNTEAFF	15	TRBV4-2	TRBJ1-1	TRBD1	-
TGTGCCAGCAGAACGGGGCGGGGGCGCGCCACCGGGGAGCTGTTTTTT	CASRTGRGRATGELFF	16	TRBV5-6	TRBJ2-2	-	-
TGTGCCAGCAGCTTGGCGGGGTTGGGGAGGACTGAAGCTTTCTTT	CASSLAGLGRTEAFF	15	TRBV5-6	TRBJ1-1	-	once
TGTGCCAGTAGTATCTCGGGTACTGGAAACACCATATATTTT	CASSISGTGNTIYF	14	TRBV19	TRBJ1-3	-	few
TGTGCCAGCAGCCCGACAGAAGTCTATGGCTACACCTTC	CASSPTEVYGYTF	13	TRBV6-2/TRBV6-3	TRBJ1-2	-	-
TGTGCCAGCTCACCACCGCAGCAGGGGGGCTACTACAATGAGCAGTTCTTC	CASSPPQQGGYYNEQFF	17	TRBV18	TRBJ2-1	-	-
TGTGCCAGCCTCCTCAGGTTGACAGGGAACACTGAAGCTTTCTTT	CASLLRLTGNTEAFF	15	TRBV5-5	TRBJ1-1	-	-
TGTGCCAGCAGTTACCCACAGTTTAACTATGGCTACACCTTC	CASSYPQFNYGYTF	14	TRBV6-5	TRBJ1-2	-	-
TGTGCCAGCAGTTCTTGGGGCCGAAACTATGGCTACACCTTC	CASSSWGRNYGYTF	14	TRBV6-2/TRBV6-3	TRBJ1-2	-	-
TGTGCCAGCTCGCCCGGCGGGGGAGTTTACAATGAGCAGTTCTTC	CASSPGGGVYNEQFF	15	TRBV18	TRBJ2-1	TRBD2	-
TGTGCCTGGAGGGGGGAGGGTATGATAAACACCGGGGAGCTGTTTTTT	CAWRGEGMINTGELFF	16	TRBV30	TRBJ2-2	TRBD2	-
TGTGCCAGCAGTGAATCGCGAGGGGGAGTAGGAAACACCATATATTTT	CASSESRGGVGNTIYF	16	TRBV25-1	TRBJ1-3	-	-
TGTGCCAGTAAGCCGACCGGGACAGGGGCAGACGAGCAGTACTTC	CASKPTGTGADEQYF	15	TRBV6-5	TRBJ2-7	TRBD1	once
TGCGCCAGCAGCAGAGTACAGGGGTCGGATGAGCAGTTCTTC	CASSRVQGSDEQFF	14	TRBV5-1	TRBJ2-1	TRBD1	-
TGTGCCAGTAGTATAGATCGAGAGGGGGACACCGGGGAGCTGTTTTTT	CASSIDREGDTGELFF	16	TRBV19	TRBJ2-2	-	-
TGTGCCAGCAGTTACTCGGAATCCGGGACAGGGGGCTCTGGGGCCAACGTCCTGACTTTC	CASSYSESGTGGSGANVLTF	20	TRBV6-2/TRBV6-3	TRBJ2-6	TRBD1	-
TGTGCCAGCAGCCAAGATGGCGCGGGGGCCGACTATGGCTACACCTTC	CASSQDGAGADYGYTF	16	TRBV4-2	TRBJ1-2	-	once
TGTGCCAGCAGCTTGGAGGGCAGGGGGCGAAACACCATATATTTT	CASSLEGRGRNTIYF	15	TRBV5-4	TRBJ1-3	TRBD1	-
TGTGCCATCAGTGAGGAGGCCAACACTGAAGCTTTCTTT	CAISEEANTEAFF	13	TRBV10-3	TRBJ1-1	-	-
TGTGCCAGCAGCTTAGGAAGGGGCAGGGGGCTTAGGGACGGGGAGCTGTTTTTT	CASSLGRGRGLRDGELFF	18	TRBV11-2	TRBJ2-2	TRBD1	-
TGTGCCAGCAGCTTAGATAAGAGGGCTGGTTTGGCCCAGTACTTC	CASSLDKRAGLAQYF	15	TRBV7-6	TRBJ2-5	-	-
TGTGCCAGCAGCAGGCTGGTGGGGGGGCCAAACAATGAGCAGTTCTTC	CASSRLVGGPNNEQFF	16	TRBV5-4	TRBJ2-1	-	once
TGTGCCAGCAGCCGCCTCCGGGACATTTCTGAAGCTTTCTTT	CASSRLRDISEAFF	14	TRBV11-2	TRBJ1-1	-	-
TGTGCCAGCAGTTACCAAGCGGACCCGAGGAGGTATGGCTACACCTTC	CASSYQADPRRYGYTF	16	TRBV6-5	TRBJ1-2	-	-
TGTGCCAGCAGCCAAGATTCCGGGACTAGCGGGGACAATGAGCAGTTCTTC	CASSQDSGTSGDNEQFF	17	TRBV3-1/TRBV3-2	TRBJ2-1	TRBD2	-
TGTGCCAGCAGTTTAAGGGGGAAGACAGAGTACACCTTC	CASSLRGKTEYTF	13	TRBV12-3/TRBV12-4	TRBJ1-2	-	-
TGTGCCAGCAGCATCCAGGGGTACGAGCAGTACTTC	CASSIQGYEQYF	12	TRBV11-2	TRBJ2-7	-	-
TGTGCCAGCAGTGGGGCGGGAGCCTCTGGGGCCAACGTCCTGACTTTC	CASSGAGASGANVLTF	16	TRBV6-1	TRBJ2-6	TRBD2	-
TGTGCCAGCTGTCCCTCCGGGACAGGAAGTGGCTACACCTTC	CASCPSGTGSGYTF	14	TRBV19	TRBJ1-2	TRBD1	-
TGTGCCAGCAGCTTACCCCTGGCAGGGGATCCCCAAGAGACCCAGTACTTC	CASSLPLAGDPQETQYF	17	TRBV11-2	TRBJ2-5	-	-
TGTGCCAGCAGCCTTCGACAGGGGAGCACTGAAGCTTTCTTT	CASSLRQGSTEAFF	14	TRBV7-9	TRBJ1-1	TRBD1	-
TGTGCCAGCAGTTTAAGACAGGGAGGCTATGGCTACACCTTC	CASSLRQGGYGYTF	14	TRBV27	TRBJ1-2	TRBD1	-
TGTGCCAGCAGCTTAGATCTAGGAGCGAGCTCTGGAAACACCATATATTTT	CASSLDLGASSGNTIYF	17	TRBV11-2	TRBJ1-3	-	-
TGTGCCAGCAGCCAAGGAGCTAGCGGGGGTTACGGGGGAGATACGCAGTATTTT	CASSQGASGGYGGDTQYF	18	TRBV3-1/TRBV3-2	TRBJ2-3	TRBD2	-
TGTGCCAGCAGCTTACAGGGGTATGGCTACACCTTC	CASSLQGYGYTF	12	TRBV5-6	TRBJ1-2	TRBD1	-
TGTGCTAGTGGGCCCTTAGCGGGGGCAAACAATGAGCAGTTCTTC	CASGPLAGANNEQFF	15	TRBV12-5	TRBJ2-1	TRBD2	-
TGTGCCAGCAGCTTGGGGCTTAGCAATCAGCCCCAGCATTTT	CASSLGLSNQPQHF	14	TRBV5-8	TRBJ1-5	-	-
TGTGCCAGCAGCTTAGGCCTGAGGAGCTCCTATAATTCACCCCTCCACTTT	CASSLGLRSSYNSPLHF	17	TRBV13	TRBJ1-6	-	-
TGCGCCAGCAGTTCCGACCAGGGCTATACGCAGTATTTT	CASSSDQGYTQYF	13	TRBV5-1	TRBJ2-3	-	-
TGTGCCAGCAGTTTGGGAGGATCAAACTATGGCTACACCTTC	CASSLGGSNYGYTF	14	TRBV27	TRBJ1-2	-	-
TGTGCCAGCAGCCCAACAGGGGTAGTAGGCAATCAGCCCCAGCATTTT	CASSPTGVVGNQPQHF	16	TRBV7-2	TRBJ1-5	TRBD1	-
TGTGCCAGCAGCCCGAATCCGGGGACAAGGGTAGCAGCTTTCTTT	CASSPNPGTRVAAFF	15	TRBV3-1/TRBV3-2	TRBJ1-1	-	-